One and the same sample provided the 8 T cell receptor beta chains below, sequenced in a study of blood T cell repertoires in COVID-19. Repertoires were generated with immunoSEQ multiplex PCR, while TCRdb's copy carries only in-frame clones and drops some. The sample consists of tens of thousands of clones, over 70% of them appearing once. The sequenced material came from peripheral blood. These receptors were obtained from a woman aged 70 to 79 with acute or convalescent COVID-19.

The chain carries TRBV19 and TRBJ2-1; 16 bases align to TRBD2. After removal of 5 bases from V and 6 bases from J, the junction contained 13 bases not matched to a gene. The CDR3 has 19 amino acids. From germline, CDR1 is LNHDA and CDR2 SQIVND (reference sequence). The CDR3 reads CASSALGTSGGAGGNEQFF. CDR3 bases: TGTGCCAGTAGTGCCCTTGGGACTAGCGGGGGGGCCGGGGGCAATGAGCAGTTCTTC.

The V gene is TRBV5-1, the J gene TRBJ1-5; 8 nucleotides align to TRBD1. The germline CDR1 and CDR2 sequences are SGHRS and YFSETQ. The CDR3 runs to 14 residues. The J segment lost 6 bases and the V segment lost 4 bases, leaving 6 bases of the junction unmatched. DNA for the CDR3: TGCGCCAGCAGCAGTGCAGGGGGCACTCAGCCCCAGCATTTT. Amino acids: CASSSAGGTQPQHF.

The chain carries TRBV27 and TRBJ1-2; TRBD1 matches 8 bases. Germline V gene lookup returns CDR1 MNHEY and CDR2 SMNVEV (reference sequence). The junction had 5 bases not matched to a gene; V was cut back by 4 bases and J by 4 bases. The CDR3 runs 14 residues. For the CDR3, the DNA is TGTGCCAGCAGTTCAGGGGGCGTAGGCTATGGCTACACCTTC. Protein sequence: CASSSGGVGYGYTF.

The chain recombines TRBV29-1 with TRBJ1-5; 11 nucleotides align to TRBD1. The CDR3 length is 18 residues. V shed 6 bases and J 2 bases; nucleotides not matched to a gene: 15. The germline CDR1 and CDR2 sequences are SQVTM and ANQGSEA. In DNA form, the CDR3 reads TGCAGCGTGTCCATGGGGACAGGGGGTGGAGGGGGCAATCAGCCCCAGCATTTT. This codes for CSVSMGTGGGGGNQPQHF. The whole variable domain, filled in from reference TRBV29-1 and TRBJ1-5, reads SAVISQKPSRDICQRGTSLTIQCQVDSQVTMMFWYRQQPGQSLTLIATANQGSEATYESGFVIDKFPISRPNLTFSTLTVSNMSPEDSSIYLCSVSMGTGGGGGNQPQHFGDGTRLSIL.

The CDR3 DNA reads as TGCGCCAGCAGCTTAAAGCTAGGACAGGGCGGGGAGACCCAGTACTTC. This sequence encodes CASSLKLGQGGETQYF. V and J are TRBV5-1 and TRBJ2-5; TRBD1 matches 8 bases. V lost 2 bases to trimming and J lost 5 bases; unmatched junction nucleotides: 11. The V gene's germline CDR1 is SGHRS and CDR2 YFSETQ. The CDR3 contains 16 residues.

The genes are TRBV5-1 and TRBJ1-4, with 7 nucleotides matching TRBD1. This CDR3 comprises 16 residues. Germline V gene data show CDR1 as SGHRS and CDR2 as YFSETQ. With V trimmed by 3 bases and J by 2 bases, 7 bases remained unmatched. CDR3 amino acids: CASSYDPGQTNEKLFF. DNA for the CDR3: TGCGCCAGCAGCTACGACCCGGGACAGACTAATGAAAAACTGTTTTTT.

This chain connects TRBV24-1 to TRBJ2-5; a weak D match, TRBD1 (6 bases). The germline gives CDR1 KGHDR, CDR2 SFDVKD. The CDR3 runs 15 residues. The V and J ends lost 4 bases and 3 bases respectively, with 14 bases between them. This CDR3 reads CATSESEAGEETQYF. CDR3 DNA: TGTGCCACCAGTGAATCTGAGGCAGGGGAAGAGACCCAGTACTTC.

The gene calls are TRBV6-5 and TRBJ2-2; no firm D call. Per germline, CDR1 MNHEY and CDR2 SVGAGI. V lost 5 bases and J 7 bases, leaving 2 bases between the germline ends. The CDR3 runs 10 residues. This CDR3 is CASSHGELFF. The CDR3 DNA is TGTGCCAGCAGTCACGGGGAGCTGTTTTTT.